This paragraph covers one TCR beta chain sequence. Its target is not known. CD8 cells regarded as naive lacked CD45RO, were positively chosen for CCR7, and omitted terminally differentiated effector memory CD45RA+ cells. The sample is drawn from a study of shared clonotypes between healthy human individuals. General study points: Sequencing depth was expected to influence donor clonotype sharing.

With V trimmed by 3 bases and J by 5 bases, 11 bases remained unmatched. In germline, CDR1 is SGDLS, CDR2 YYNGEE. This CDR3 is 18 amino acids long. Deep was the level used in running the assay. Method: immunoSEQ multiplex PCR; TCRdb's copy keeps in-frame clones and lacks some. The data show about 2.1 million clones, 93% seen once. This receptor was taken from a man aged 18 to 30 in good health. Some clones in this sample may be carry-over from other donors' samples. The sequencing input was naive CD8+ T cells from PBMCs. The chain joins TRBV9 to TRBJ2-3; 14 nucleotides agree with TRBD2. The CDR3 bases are TGTGCCAGCAGCGCCGGGGGGACTAGCGGGAGAAATGGAGATACGCAGTATTTT. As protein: CASSAGGTSGRNGDTQYF.